What follows are 23 T cell receptor beta chains derived from one specimen sequenced in a study of blood T cells in healthy people across ages (dated by TCRdb to the mid-2010s). Libraries came from 5' RACE. Sequencing was performed on an Illumina HiSeq 2500. A second PCR of roughly 6 to 11 cycles was performed with a sample-barcoded 5' primer and a J-beta primer mix. TCRdb itself trimmed the public reads at Q25 with fastp, ran MiXCR and retained productive beta chains. Merged by CDR3 protein, the rows form single entries marked with the most common genes and DNA. Here the sample has roughly 650,000 distinct CDR3 sequences; about a third occur a single time. The ten largest clones represent less than 20% of the sample. Source material: blood. The receptor source for this set is a woman aged 80 or over in good health. Donor details come from another sample of the same person, matched by shared clones.

Here the CDR3 reads CASSLAASPQETQYF. The CDR3 DNA follows: TGCGCCAGCAGCTTGGCTGCTAGCCCCCAAGAGACCCAGTACTTC. The V call is TRBV5-1, the J call TRBJ2-5; D is perhaps TRBD2 (5 bases). Germline values: CDR1 SGHRS, CDR2 YFSETQ. This CDR3 has 15 amino acids. V lost 0 bases to trimming and J lost 1 base, with 10 bases between them.

This clonotype showed up many times. The rearrangement links TRBV27 to TRBJ2-5; a possible D gene is TRBD2 (6 bases). CDR1 is MNHEY and CDR2 is SMNVEV in the germline V gene (reference sequence). CDR3 size: 14 residues. Between the trimmed V and J ends, which lost 2 bases and 1 base, there was a span of 8 bases. In DNA, the CDR3 is TGTGCCAGCAGTTTAATCGGGGGCCAAGAGACCCAGTACTTC. Protein sequence: CASSLIGGQETQYF.

This clonotype was counted ten times or more. The V gene is TRBV4-2, the J gene TRBJ2-3; TRBD2 matches 12 bases. Trimming at V came to 2 bases and at J to 0 bases, leaving 6 bases not matched to a gene. CDR3 size: 18 residues. In germline, CDR1 is LGHNA, CDR2 YNFKEQ. In nucleotides, the CDR3 is TGTGCCAGCAGCCAACGAGGACTAGCGGGGACTAGCACAGATACGCAGTATTTT. Translating gives CASSQRGLAGTSTDTQYF.

This clonotype has ten or more counts. The genes are TRBV7-2 and TRBJ2-2; 11 positions agree with TRBD2. J lost 7 bases, V lost 1 base, and 8 bases had no gene match. In germline, CDR1 is SGHTA, CDR2 FQGNSA. This CDR3 region has 17 residues. The CDR3 nucleotides read TGTGCCAGCAGCTTAGTTGGTAGCGGGGGGGCCGGCGGGGAGCTGTTTTTT. Protein: CASSLVGSGGAGGELFF.

This clonotype was observed at least ten times. V and J are TRBV20-1 and TRBJ1-2; 7 nucleotides align to TRBD1. CDR3 length: 11 residues. The germline CDR1 and CDR2 sequences are DFQATT and SNEGSKA (reference sequence). The CDR3 here is CRAQGGNGYTF. The CDR3 nucleotides read TGCAGAGCCCAGGGGGGGAATGGCTACACCTTC.

This chain links TRBV11-2 with TRBJ2-5; 8 bases map to TRBD2. The CDR3 consists of 17 residues. The germline CDR1 and CDR2 sequences are SGHAT and FQNNGV. The V gene end was trimmed by 5 bases and the J gene end by 11 bases; junction bases not matched to a gene: 22. The CDR3 is CASSPTGGRSGYNEQYF. The DNA for the CDR3 is TGTGCCAGCAGCCCAACGGGGGGGCGGTCAGGCTACAATGAGCAGTACTTC.

This clonotype was detected many times. V is TRBV7-2 and J is TRBJ1-2; no clear D. The CDR3 extends over 12 amino acids. V gave up 1 base and J gave up 10 bases, with 10 bases separating them. Germline assignment: CDR1 SGHTA and CDR2 FQGNSA. The CDR3 is CASSLVRHDYTF. The CDR3 DNA reads TGTGCCAGCAGCTTAGTCCGACATGACTACACCTTC.

The rearrangement uses TRBV6-2 or TRBV6-3 and TRBJ2-4; 8 bases are a match to TRBD1. Germline V CDR1 and CDR2: MNHEY, SVGEGT. This CDR3 is 15 amino acids long. The V segment lost 2 bases and the J segment 8 bases; nucleotides outside the gene matches: 8. CDR3 bases: TGTGCCAGCAGTTACGGCGCAGGACAGGGTGACATTCAGTACTTC. Amino acid sequence: CASSYGAGQGDIQYF.

This clonotype was seen ten or more times. CDR3 sequence: CASSLDTGRVETQYF. As DNA, the CDR3 is TGTGCCAGCAGCTTAGACACGGGGAGGGTAGAGACCCAGTACTTC. V gene TRBV11-2 combines with J gene TRBJ2-5; TRBD2 aligns across 7 bases. Germline V lookup: CDR1 SGHAT, CDR2 FQNNGV. The CDR3 length is 15 residues. Trimming cost V 0 bases and J 4 bases; bases outside gene matches: 5.

To note about this clonotype: A much larger clone differs from this one at a single base, so this may be a read error. The gene calls are TRBV3-1 and TRBJ2-5; 10 bases fit TRBD2. Unmatched junction bases numbered 16, after V lost 1 base and J lost 11 bases. The CDR3 has 17 residues. The V gene's germline CDR1 is LGHDT and CDR2 YNNKEL (reference sequence). The CDR3: CASSQAPSGGPLDEQYF. CDR3 nucleotides: TGTGCCAGCAGCCAAGCCCCTAGCGGGGGTCCTTTGGATGAGCAGTACTTC.

This clonotype was counted at least ten times. The chain has TRBV20-1 and TRBJ2-5; 10 bases are a match to TRBD1. CDR1 and CDR2 from the germline V gene are DFQATT and SNEGSKA (reference sequence). The CDR3 has 15 residues. J lost 3 bases, V lost 6 bases, and 10 bases had no gene match. CDR3 region: CSAFRAGTGEETQYF. Written as DNA, the CDR3 is TGCAGTGCCTTTCGAGCCGGGACAGGGGAAGAGACCCAGTACTTC.

The sample holds many counts of this clonotype. The chain couples TRBV9 to TRBJ2-7; no definite D call. The V and J ends lost 3 bases and 6 bases respectively, with 16 bases between them. Germline CDR1 and CDR2: SGDLS and YYNGEE. There are 14 residues in the CDR3. The CDR3 region has the DNA TGTGCCAGCAGCGCCGGGCGTTTCTCGGGCGAGCAGTACTTC. It is translated as CASSAGRFSGEQYF.

This clonotype was counted many times. The chain combines TRBV5-1 with TRBJ1-4; TRBD1 is a possible D gene (5 bases). The germline gives CDR1 SGHRS, CDR2 YFSETQ. The V and J ends lost 0 bases and 3 bases respectively, with 6 bases between them. This CDR3 region has 14 residues. In DNA form, the CDR3 reads TGCGCCAGCAGCTTGGACAGGTCTAATGAAAAACTGTTTTTT. Residues: CASSLDRSNEKLFF.

This clonotype was seen ten or more times. The DNA for the CDR3 is TGTGCCAGCAGTTTAGATCCCGGGGGGAGCACAGATACGCAGTATTTT. This sequence encodes CASSLDPGGSTDTQYF. The chain links TRBV12-3 or TRBV12-4 to TRBJ2-3; 7 nucleotides align to TRBD2. Trimming cost V 1 base and J 0 bases; bases outside gene matches: 4. CDR3 length equals 16 residues.

The chain recombines TRBV29-1 with TRBJ1-2, with a weak D call TRBD1 (5 bases). The CDR3 runs 14 residues. The germline V gene encodes CDR1 SQVTM and CDR2 ANQGSEA. The ends were cut back, 6 bases at V and 7 bases at J, with 21 bases in the middle. This CDR3 reads CSVPTQKGALGYTF. The DNA for the CDR3 is TGCAGCGTCCCAACCCAAAAAGGGGCACTTGGCTACACCTTC. The full variable domain, with the rest looked up from reference TRBV29-1 and TRBJ1-2, is SAVISQKPSRDICQRGTSLTIQCQVDSQVTMMFWYRQQPGQSLTLIATANQGSEATYESGFVIDKFPISRPNLTFSTLTVSNMSPEDSSIYLCSVPTQKGALGYTFGSGTRLTVV.

The rearrangement links TRBV5-1 to TRBJ2-7; D possibly corresponds to TRBD1 (5 bases). CDR3 size: 13 residues. V lost 0 bases to trimming and J lost 5 bases, with 9 bases between them. Germline values: CDR1 SGHRS, CDR2 YFSETQ. The CDR3 sequence: CASSLAGQHEQYF. The CDR3, as DNA: TGCGCCAGCAGCTTGGCAGGGCAGCACGAGCAGTACTTC.

Details on this clonotype: This may be a read error, as it is one base from a much larger clone. This rearrangement joins TRBV3-1 to TRBJ2-1, with D perhaps given as TRBD1 or TRBD2 (7 bases each). The CDR3 covers 16 residues. Looked up from germline, CDR1 is LGHDT and CDR2 is YNNKEL (reference sequence). The CDR3 DNA is TGTGCCAGCAGCACCCGACAGGGAGGGTCCTACAATGGGCAGTTCTTC. Translated: CASSTRQGGSYNGQFF.

In the case of this clonotype: The junction departs from germline at one end; a sequencing error may be responsible. The chain uses TRBV18 and TRBJ1-2; D perhaps matches TRBD1 (5 bases). The germline V gene has CDR1 KGHSH and CDR2 LQKENI. The CDR3 is 13 residues long. DNA for the CDR3: TGTGCCGGCTCACGACCTCAGGGAATGGGCTACACCTTC. It specifies CAGSRPQGMGYTF.

This clonotype was observed at least ten times. The chain is built from TRBV2 and TRBJ2-7; 7 nucleotides match TRBD1. J was trimmed by 2 bases and V by 6 bases; bases with no gene match: 4. From germline, CDR1 is SNHLY and CDR2 FYNNEI. This CDR3 comprises 13 residues. The chain's CDR3 is CASRTGITYEQYF. CDR3 coding DNA: TGTGCCAGCAGGACAGGGATTACCTACGAGCAGTACTTC.

This clonotype was counted a single time. A much larger clone lies one base from this, so it may be a read error. The gene calls are TRBV5-6 and TRBJ2-3; D is possibly TRBD2 (5 bases). Deletions cut 2 bases from V and 6 bases from J, with 16 bases between. CDR3 length: 15 residues. Germline lookup yields CDR1 SGHDT and CDR2 YYEEEE. CDR3 amino acids: CASSFGSSRRDTQYF. CDR3 nucleotides: TGTGCCAGCAGCTTTGGGTCGTCGCGGAGGGATACGCAGTATTTT.

The chain recombines TRBV12-3 or TRBV12-4 with TRBJ1-5; no reliable D call. The CDR3 covers 15 residues. V was clipped by 4 bases and J by 1 base, with 11 bases between them. The CDR3 is CASSWEDQSNQPQHF. CDR3 coding DNA: TGTGCCAGCAGTTGGGAGGACCAGAGCAATCAGCCCCAGCATTTT.

This clonotype was picked up many times. The rearrangement joins TRBV20-1 to TRBJ2-1; 9 nucleotides agree with TRBD2. The germline gives CDR1 DFQATT, CDR2 SNEGSKA (reference sequence). The CDR3 length is 14 residues. The V segment lost 7 bases and the J segment 4 bases; nucleotides outside the gene matches: 8. In DNA form, the CDR3 reads TGCAGTGTCCTAAGCGGGGGGTCTTACAATGAGCAGTTCTTC. This codes for CSVLSGGSYNEQFF.

Notes on this clonotype: At one boundary the junction diverges from the germline segment, which might be a read error. The chain carries TRBV6-4 and TRBJ2-3, with TRBD1 as a possible D gene (6 bases). The CDR3 totals 15 residues. CDR1 is MRHNA, CDR2 SNTAGT, per germline. CDR3 DNA sequence: TGCGCCAGCAGTGACTCCCCAGGGGGCACAGATACGCAGTATTTT. This translates into CASSDSPGGTDTQYF.